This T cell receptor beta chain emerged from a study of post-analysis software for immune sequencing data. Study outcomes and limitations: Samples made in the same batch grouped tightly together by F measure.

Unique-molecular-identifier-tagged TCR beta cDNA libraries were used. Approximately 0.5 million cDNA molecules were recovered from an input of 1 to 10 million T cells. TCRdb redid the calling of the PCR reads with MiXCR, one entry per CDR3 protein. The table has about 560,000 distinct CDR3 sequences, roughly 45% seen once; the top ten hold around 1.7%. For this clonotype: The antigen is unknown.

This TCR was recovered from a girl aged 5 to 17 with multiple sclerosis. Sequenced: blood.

The CDR3 spells CASSSTGKPSNIQYF. DNA for the CDR3: TGTGCCAGCAGCTCGACAGGGAAACCCTCAAACATTCAGTACTTC. The rearrangement joins TRBV5-6 to TRBJ2-7, with 7 bases lining up with TRBD1. The J call could be wrong; TRBJ2-4 is a better fit for the DNA end. The CDR3 spans 15 residues. In germline, CDR1 is SGHDT, CDR2 YYEEEE.